Shown below are 14 T cell receptor beta chains from a single sample sequenced in a study of cytomegalovirus exposure and HLA in healthy donors. Data came from immunoSEQ multiplex PCR; TCRdb stores just in-frame clones and leaves some out. This sample yields 150,000 to 200,000 clones, of which roughly 81% are seen a single time; around 1.2% belongs to the top ten. The sequencing sample was made of PBMCs. The receptors come from a young woman in good health and CMV-seronegative.

The V and J genes are TRBV7-7 and TRBJ2-3; tentatively, D is TRBD1 (6 bases). Trimming took 4 bases from V and 2 from J, leaving 13 bases between them. Germline V lookup: CDR1 SSHAT, CDR2 FNYEAQ (reference sequence). This CDR3 region has 15 residues. The CDR3 DNA reads as TGTGCCAGCAGCTCGTCACAGGGTAACACAGATACGCAGTATTTT. Amino acids: CASSSSQGNTDTQYF.

The chain couples TRBV27 to TRBJ1-1, with 8 bases matching TRBD1. The germline V gene has CDR1 MNHEY and CDR2 SMNVEV (reference sequence). J gave up 5 bases and V 4 bases, and 9 bases lay outside the gene matches. This CDR3 has 15 residues. CDR3 sequence: CASSSFRGLGTEAFF. The DNA of the CDR3 is TGTGCCAGCAGTTCGTTCAGGGGGCTTGGAACTGAAGCTTTCTTT.

This chain joins TRBV6-1 and TRBJ1-1; TRBD1 matches at 8 bases. Germline values: CDR1 MNHNS, CDR2 SASEGT. This CDR3 spans 12 amino acids. V shed 9 bases and J 7 bases; nucleotides not matched to a gene: 7. CDR3 protein: CASPQGGLEAFF. Written as DNA, the CDR3 is TGTGCCAGTCCACAGGGGGGGCTTGAAGCTTTCTTT.

This clone was observed a few times. The gene calls are TRBV14 and TRBJ1-2; D is undetermined. Between the trimmed V and J ends, which lost 2 bases and 6 bases, there was a span of 10 bases. CDR3 length: 13 amino acids. Per germline, CDR1 SGHDN and CDR2 FVKESK. DNA for the CDR3: TGTGCCAGCAGCCAACGCGCAGGTGATGGCTACACCTTC. The encoded protein is CASSQRAGDGYTF.

This chain links TRBV30 with TRBJ1-5; a possible D gene is TRBD1 (6 bases). The CDR3 spans 14 residues. Per germline, CDR1 GTSNPN and CDR2 SVGIG (reference sequence). Trimming left V 2 bases short and J 3 bases short, with 11 bases between. The CDR3 region has the DNA TGTGCCTGGAGTATTGGACAGAACAATCAGCCCCAGCATTTT. Translating it yields CAWSIGQNNQPQHF.

The chain is built from TRBV5-1 and TRBJ2-3; D not resolved. Per germline, CDR1 SGHRS and CDR2 YFSETQ. The CDR3 runs to 15 residues. V was pared by 1 base and J by 2 bases, with 11 bases between. The CDR3 loop is CASSLSAETTDTQYF. The CDR3 region has the DNA TGCGCCAGCAGCTTGTCGGCGGAGACCACAGATACGCAGTATTTT.

This clone was observed a few times. The chain is built from TRBV30 and TRBJ1-2; 7 bases fit TRBD1. The CDR3 is made up of 13 amino acids. Looked up from germline, CDR1 is GTSNPN and CDR2 is SVGIG (reference sequence). The V and J ends lost 8 bases and 0 bases, in that order; junction bases with no gene match: 6. The CDR3 DNA sequence: TGTGCCGGAGGCAGGGGGACTAACTATGGCTACACCTTC. Translation: CAGGRGTNYGYTF.

This rearrangement joins TRBV30 to TRBJ2-3; 8 positions match TRBD2. This CDR3 has 14 residues. V lost 2 bases, J lost 4 bases, and 5 bases stayed unmatched. In germline, CDR1 is GTSNPN, CDR2 SVGIG (reference sequence). In DNA form, the CDR3 reads TGTGCCTGGAGTACGGGGGGGCCTGCAGATACGCAGTATTTT. Translation gives CAWSTGGPADTQYF.

The chain uses TRBV2 and TRBJ2-7; TRBD2 matches at 7 bases. With 1 base clipped from V and 4 bases from J, the junction kept 7 bases outside the gene matches. CDR1 is SNHLY and CDR2 is FYNNEI in the germline V gene. The CDR3 is made up of 15 amino acids. The CDR3 is CASSEGGGEVYEQYF. Here the CDR3 DNA reads TGTGCCAGCAGTGAAGGGGGGGGAGAAGTTTACGAGCAGTACTTC.

The chain recombines TRBV5-5 with TRBJ1-1; D uncertain. The V and J ends lost 4 bases and 0 bases respectively, with 16 bases between them. CDR3 length: 16 amino acids. Germline V lookup: CDR1 SGHKS, CDR2 YYEKEE (reference sequence). CDR3 sequence (DNA): TGTGCCAGCAGCCTGGAGTGGGTAGACATGAACACTGAAGCTTTCTTT. It translates to CASSLEWVDMNTEAFF.

The rearrangement links TRBV19 to TRBJ1-5; weak D call: TRBD1 (6 bases). This CDR3 region has 14 residues. Trimming shortened V by 7 bases and J by 5 bases, and 15 bases separated the two germline ends. Per germline, CDR1 LNHDA and CDR2 SQIVND (reference sequence). CDR3 sequence (DNA): TGTGCCAGTAACGCCCAAGGGGGATATCAGCCCCAGCATTTT. This gives the protein CASNAQGGYQPQHF.

The chain carries TRBV7-9 and TRBJ2-5; 11 positions agree with TRBD2. The CDR3 contains 15 residues. Germline values: CDR1 SEHNR, CDR2 FQNEAQ (reference sequence). J lost 1 base, V lost 5 bases, and 3 bases had no gene match. The CDR3 DNA is TGTGCCAGCAGCCCCCTAGCGGGGGGCCAAGAGACCCAGTACTTC. Residues: CASSPLAGGQETQYF. The full variable domain, rest sourced from reference TRBV7-9 and TRBJ2-5, is DTGVSQNPRHKITKRGQNVTFRCDPISEHNRLYWYRQTLGQGPEFLTYFQNEAQLEKSRLLSDRFSAERPKGSFSTLEIQRTEQGDSAMYLCASSPLAGGQETQYFGPGTRLLVL.

The chain links TRBV5-6 to TRBJ2-3, with D perhaps matching TRBD1 (5 bases). The V end lost 0 bases, the J end lost 4 bases, and 6 bases lay between the germline ends. Germline CDR1 SGHDT, CDR2 YYEEEE. The CDR3 consists of 13 residues. The CDR3 DNA follows: TGTGCCAGCAGCTTGGGGGGCGCAGATACGCAGTATTTT. Its protein product is CASSLGGADTQYF.

Written as DNA, the CDR3 is TGCGCCAGCAGTTCGGGACAGTGGCCCACTGAAGCTTTCTTT. This codes for CASSSGQWPTEAFF. The V gene is TRBV10-1, the J gene TRBJ1-1; 7 bases match TRBD1. With V trimmed by 5 bases and J by 4 bases, 7 bases remained unmatched. This CDR3 spans 14 amino acids. The germline V gene encodes CDR1 WNHNN and CDR2 SYGVQD (reference sequence).